This T cell receptor beta chain is from a study of Graves' ophthalmopathy and Graves' hyperthyroidism. Reliance was placed on clinical symptoms, serum thyroxine, TRAb, thyroid ultrasound and orbital computed tomography for diagnosis. The CDR3 runs 12 residues. CDR1 is DFQATT, CDR2 SNEGSKA, per germline (reference sequence). Investigators amplified TCR beta CDR3 regions from RNA transcripts. After a first-round RT-PCR with HTBI primers, a second-round multiplex PCR was run. TCRdb passed the multiplex PCR reads through MiXCR, listing each CDR3 protein once. The sample lists roughly 600,000 distinct CDR3 sequences; less than 45% were seen once. Study observations and caveats: Blood also contained most of the expanded thyroid clonotypes above 0.001 frequency.

Worth noting for this clonotype: Its matching antigen is unknown.

The sequenced sample was peripheral blood or thyroid tissue (not recorded which). The sequence was collected from an adult man with Graves' hyperthyroidism. The chain combines TRBV20-1 with TRBJ1-5; 9 bases are shared with TRBD1. The assigned J gene may be wrong: the sequence end matches TRBJ2-3 better. The CDR3 loop reads CSAETGGDTQYF. The CDR3 coding sequence is TGCAGTGCTGAGACAGGGGGGGATACGCAGTATTTT.